Sequencing of this T cell receptor (beta chain) was carried out in a study of shared clonotypes between healthy human individuals. Study-wide results and caveats: The researchers took only blood, and tissue repertoires probably look different. Naive subsets typically showed greater estimated richness than memory subsets.

Worth noting for this clone: No antigen is known for it.

Under the authors' procedure: Filtering differed, since immunoSEQ gave only junction sequences and no quality scores. Sequencing used immunoSEQ multiplex PCR; TCRdb keeps in-frame clones, though not all of them. That table furnishes V, J and clone size, whereas the DNA furnished D and trimming. The sample includes 1.6 million or so clones, less than 99% seen only once; the top ten take 0.36%. V shed 9 bases and J 3 bases; nucleotides not matched to a gene: 6. The CDR3 length is 13 residues. CDR1 and CDR2 from the germline V gene are LNHDA and SQIVND (reference sequence). The TCR sequence derives from a man aged 30 to 39 in good health. The gene calls are TRBV19 and TRBJ2-7; 9 bases fit TRBD2. The source material was naive CD4+ T cells sorted from blood. Subset of the sample: CD45RA+ positively selected. The CDR3 protein is CASPSREGYEQYF. The CDR3 coding sequence is TGTGCCAGCCCATCGCGGGAGGGCTACGAGCAGTACTTC.